This T cell receptor beta chain originates from a study of T cell responses to AZD1222 COVID-19 vaccine. Method: immunoSEQ multiplex PCR; TCRdb's copy keeps in-frame clones and lacks some. The data show approximately 130,000 clones, 88% seen once. Broader study findings: Possibly, clonal diversity was underestimated; donors were largely white British and included more females.

The table lists this clone with a count of one. Antigen: not known. Germline V gene data show CDR1 as SGDLS and CDR2 as YYNGEE. V lost 4 bases, J lost 14 bases, and 18 bases lay in between. The CDR3 is 13 amino acids. The source of this sequence is an adult who received the AZD1222 COVID-19 vaccine. Here the sequenced sample was peripheral blood, taken 28 days after the second AZD1222 dose. V is TRBV9 and J is TRBJ1-4; maybe TRBD1 (5 bases). DNA of the CDR3: TGTGCCAGCAGCCCGGGGACGGGCGTAGCGCTGTTTTTT. Translating gives CASSPGTGVALFF.